This TCR beta chain was identified during a study of T cell responses to AZD1222 COVID-19 vaccine. The junction had 10 bases not matched to a gene; V was cut back by 5 bases and J by 8 bases. Germline V gene sequence: CDR1 LNHDA, CDR2 SQIVND (reference sequence). The CDR3 runs 15 residues. Libraries were prepared by immunoSEQ multiplex PCR; TCRdb keeps only in-frame clonotypes and omits some of them. This repertoire shows around 26,000 clones, around 90% found once; its top ten account for approximately 2.6%. Findings and caveats of the study: Donors were chiefly white British, with a greater number of females, and clonal diversity was perhaps underestimated.

As regards this clone: The target antigen is unknown.

This material consisted of peripheral blood, taken 28 days after the second AZD1222 dose. This clonotype originated in an adult who received the AZD1222 COVID-19 vaccine. The chain has TRBV19 and TRBJ1-2; 11 nucleotides line up with TRBD1. The DNA for the CDR3 is TGTGCCAGTAGTGCCGGGACAGGGGGTGTTTTGGGCTACACCTTC. Protein product: CASSAGTGGVLGYTF.